This T cell receptor beta chain comes out of a study of T cell responses to AZD1222 COVID-19 vaccine (dated by TCRdb to about 2021). About the full investigation: TCR sequencing covered more than 230 trial participants: 207 given two doses of AZD1222 and approximately 26 given two doses of MenACWY control vaccine. Enrollment into the trials was organized by age into subgroups of 18-55, 56-69 and 70-plus years, and those subgroups contained about 160, 30 and 59 TCR-sequenced participants, respectively. Here is what the overall study found, with its caveats: Conclusions about previously exposed vaccinees are limited, since just five to seven AZD1222 recipients were seropositive for SARS-CoV-2 at baseline. The 56-69-year group was small, and its depth increase did not reach significance, likely because of low power. Reportedly, close to half of the unique spike-specific TCRs recognized epitopes lying outside the regions that are mutated in the B.1.351 and B.1.1.7 variants. Vaccine-associated CD4 TCRs spanned the whole spike protein, with dominant responses in regions 160-218 and 743-854. Spike-specific TCR breadth and depth rose significantly after two AZD1222 doses compared with day 0 and with MenACWY recipients. No day 14 peak-response samples were available, so repertoires were characterized only after the peak T cell response. Most participants were white British and females outnumbered males, and the authors suggested that clonal diversity may have been underestimated.

Here V drops 5 bases and J drops 4 bases, and the junction holds 10 bases not matched to any gene. The CDR3 measures 15 amino acids from cysteine to phenylalanine. Just the 45-base CDR3 DNA is kept, in frame starting at base 1. Based on the germline V gene (reference sequence), the CDR1 and CDR2 sequences are SSHAT and FNYEAQ. The CDR3 regions of human TCRbeta chains were subjected to immunosequencing. In the paper's pipeline: TCRs in the repertoires were matched against a reference library of SARS-CoV-2-specific TCRs that had been generated with the MIRA antigen-specificity platform. Breadth meant the fraction of unique TCRs that were SARS-CoV-2-associated, whereas depth meant the fraction of total T cells that were SARS-CoV-2-associated. Each spike-specific TCR was assigned to its reactive spike region and to a CD4 or CD8 class using the MIRA data. Log10-transformed breadth and depth values were compared by one-way ANOVA with Sidak's multiple comparisons tests. TCRdb provides this immuneACCESS table in a form limited to in-frame rearrangements. Some clones are lacking; in checked studies, under half of them reflect an unresolved V gene, and why the rest are absent is not known. The DNA was the basis for D and trimming; V, J and clone size are from that table. This sample has about 55,000 clones in its table, and 80% of those were observed once. The ten largest make up less than 5% of the sample.

The sample's time point label, decoded: about 28 days (+/-7) after the second vaccine dose. Because spike-specific TCR depth and breadth did not differ between the two schedules, AZD1222 recipients who got a second dose at roughly 4 weeks were pooled with those who got a second dose at roughly 12 weeks. Vaccinee samples were obtained from the UK trials COV001 and COV002, which included a single-blind randomized controlled phase 2/3 trial of AZD1222 (ChAdOx1 nCoV-19) in healthy adults. Trial participant PBMC samples were collected at day 0 and day 28 after the second dose for TCRbeta chain sequencing. A word on this clone: No cognate antigen has been identified for it. No qualities accompany the bases; no much larger clone lies one base away.

The sample in question was peripheral blood, obtained 28 days after the second AZD1222 dose. The clonotype comes from an adult who received the AZD1222 COVID-19 vaccine. The chain employs TRBV7-7 and TRBJ2-5; the junction holds 7 bases that match TRBD1. The DNA sequence follows: TGTGCCAGCAGCCGACAGGGAGCGAAGGGAGAGACCCAGTACTTC. This sequence encodes CASSRQGAKGETQYF.